The 6 T cell receptor beta chains below all came from one sample that was sequenced in a study of siplizumab effects on memory and regulatory T cells. Assay used: immunoSEQ multiplex PCR; TCRdb lists only in-frame clones, some missing. The data show tens of thousands of clones, around 94% seen once. Sequenced sample: non-Treg CD4+ T cells sorted from blood. All receptors come from a human donor in good health.

The CDR3 loop reads CASTWARDDQPQHF. CDR3 coding DNA: TGTGCCAGCACGTGGGCCAGGGATGATCAGCCCCAGCATTTT. The chain is built from TRBV6-1 and TRBJ1-5, with D perhaps TRBD1 (5 bases). CDR3 length equals 14 residues. CDR1 and CDR2 (germline): MNHNS, SASEGT. V lost 7 bases and J 5 bases, leaving 15 bases between the germline ends.

The chain joins TRBV5-5 to TRBJ2-5, with D hard to call. Trimming took 2 bases from V and 6 from J, leaving 8 bases between them. Germline V CDR1 and CDR2: SGHKS, YYEKEE (reference sequence). This CDR3 has 12 amino acids. DNA of the CDR3: TGTGCCAGCAGCTTAAAGCCGCAGACCCAGTACTTC. Residues: CASSLKPQTQYF.

The chain has TRBV18 and TRBJ2-3; D is ambiguous. CDR3 length equals 14 residues. The ends were cut back, 1 base at V and 1 base at J, with 6 bases in the middle. Germline V gene sequence: CDR1 KGHSH, CDR2 LQKENI. The CDR3 spells CASSPLRGTDTQYF. The CDR3 bases are TGTGCCAGCTCACCACTTAGGGGCACAGATACGCAGTATTTT.

J is TRBJ1-4 and V is TRBV5-5; D remains ambiguous. This CDR3 contains 15 residues. Germline-derived CDR1 and CDR2 are SGHKS and YYEKEE (reference sequence). Trimming removed 4 bases at V and 0 bases at J, with 10 bases between. The CDR3: CASSRPGSTNEKLFF. The CDR3 nucleotides are TGTGCCAGCAGCAGACCGGGATCAACTAATGAAAAACTGTTTTTT.

CDR3 bases: TGTGCCAGCAGCTTACACCTCAACTATGGCTACACCTTC. It specifies CASSLHLNYGYTF. The J gene is TRBJ1-2, the V gene TRBV5-8; D call uncertain. V shed 2 bases and J shed 2 bases, with 7 bases lying between them. Germline CDR1 is SGHTS and CDR2 is YDEGEE. CDR3 length: 13 residues. Looking up the rest from reference TRBV5-8 and TRBJ1-2 gives the full variable domain: EAGVTQSPTHLIKTRGQQATLRCSPISGHTSVYWYQQALGLGLQFLLWYDEGEERNRGNFPPRFSGRQFPNYSSELNVNALELEDSALYLCASSLHLNYGYTFGSGTRLTVV.

This chain connects TRBV7-9 to TRBJ1-1; D not resolved. Trimming removed 1 base from V and 1 base from J, with 4 bases in between. This CDR3 region has 13 residues. CDR1 is SEHNR, CDR2 FQNEAQ, per germline (reference sequence). The CDR3 is CASSLVGNTEAFF. For the CDR3, the DNA is TGTGCCAGCAGCTTAGTTGGGAACACTGAAGCTTTCTTT. Drawing the rest from reference TRBV7-9 and TRBJ1-1, the complete variable domain is DTGVSQNPRHKITKRGQNVTFRCDPISEHNRLYWYRQTLGQGPEFLTYFQNEAQLEKSRLLSDRFSAERPKGSFSTLEIQRTEQGDSAMYLCASSLVGNTEAFFGQGTRLTVV.